This TCR beta chain was captured in a study of T-cell reconstitution after alpha-beta-depleted transplantation in children. Unique molecular identifiers were built into the TCRbeta library. MiXCR, applied by TCRdb to the PCR reads, yields one record per CDR3 protein. The sample shows approximately 130,000 distinct CDR3 sequences, about 9.6% of them seen only once. This clonotype was counted only a few times. The junction shows a germline mismatch at one end, possibly a read error. This receptor was taken from a girl under three years old who had a stem cell transplant for combined immunodeficiency, so the T cells may come from the graft donor. The sample consisted of PBMCs, mostly from graft donor cells, taken 180 days after TCRalphabeta/CD19-depleted stem cell transplant.

The CDR3 nucleotides read TGTTCCCCGGGGGGTACGCAGTATTTT. This gives the protein CSPGGTQYF. The rearrangement links TRBV20-1 to TRBJ2-3, with 7 bases lining up with TRBD2. Germline V lookup: CDR1 DFQATT, CDR2 SNEGSKA (reference sequence). The CDR3 contains 9 residues.